This T cell receptor (beta chain) was identified during a study of cytomegalovirus exposure and HLA in healthy donors. Trimming shortened V by 0 bases and J by 2 bases, and 2 bases separated the two germline ends. The CDR3 totals 12 residues. Germline V CDR1 and CDR2: SGDLS, YYNGEE. TCRdb's table, derived via immunoSEQ multiplex PCR, lists solely in-frame clones and lacks some. This table has about 110,000 clones, approximately 90% appearing once. The sequencing sample was made of PBMCs. J is TRBJ1-2 and V is TRBV9; D remains unclear. The TCR originated in a young woman in good health and CMV-seropositive. CDR3 nucleotides: TGTGCCAGCAGCGTAGCAAACTATGGCTACACCTTC. Amino acids: CASSVANYGYTF.